Following are 32 T cell receptor beta chains from one sample sequenced in a study of T cell repertoires in cytomegalovirus infection. TCRdb re-analysed the reads in MiXCR, keeping a single row per CDR3 protein. The data hold about 230,000 distinct CDR3 sequences, with about 7% observed a single time. The sequencing sample was made of PBMCs. The receptors stem from a human donor in good health (CMV status not recorded). Some clones in this sample may be carry-over from other donors' samples.

Many counts were recorded for this clonotype. The chain is built from TRBV7-2 and TRBJ1-2; possibly TRBD1 for D (6 bases). CDR1 and CDR2 from the germline V gene are SGHTA and FQGNSA. With 4 bases removed from V and 7 bases from J, the gap between germline ends came to 13 bases. There are 13 residues in the CDR3. The CDR3 coding sequence is TGTGCCAGCAGCTCAAAGGGGGACTCTGGCTACACCTTC. It codes for CASSSKGDSGYTF. Supplemented by reference TRBV7-2 and TRBJ1-2, the full variable domain reads GAGVSQSPSNKVTEKGKDVELRCDPISGHTALYWYRQSLGQGLEFLIYFQGNSAPDKSGLPSDRFSAERTGGSVSTLTIQRTQQEDSAVYLCASSSKGDSGYTFGSGTRLTVV.

This clonotype has ten or more counts. The V call is TRBV5-5, the J call TRBJ2-3; possibly TRBD1 for D (5 bases). The germline V gene has CDR1 SGHKS and CDR2 YYEKEE (reference sequence). This CDR3 is 17 amino acids long. The V and J ends lost 1 base and 6 bases respectively, with 21 bases between them. CDR3 nucleotide sequence: TGTGCCAGCAGCTTGAGTGGGGCGGCAGGGATTTTGGATACGCAGTATTTT. Residues: CASSLSGAAGILDTQYF.

This clonotype has more than one count but fewer than ten. The rearrangement uses TRBV14 and TRBJ2-5; 8 bases are shared with TRBD2. This CDR3 spans 16 amino acids. Germline assignment: CDR1 SGHDN and CDR2 FVKESK. V shed 1 base and J 0 bases; nucleotides not matched to a gene: 4. The CDR3 protein is CASSQGSGVYQETQYF. The CDR3 DNA sequence: TGTGCCAGCAGCCAAGGTAGCGGGGTGTACCAAGAGACCCAGTACTTC.

This clonotype was seen at least ten times. V usage is TRBV7-2 and J usage is TRBJ2-7; D might be TRBD1 (6 bases). CDR1 SGHTA and CDR2 FQGNSA come from the germline V gene. V was clipped by 1 base and J by 2 bases, with 9 bases between them. This CDR3 comprises 14 residues. The CDR3 nucleotides read TGTGCCAGCAGCTTAGAAGGGACAACCTACGAGCAGTACTTC. This sequence encodes CASSLEGTTYEQYF.

This clonotype was seen ten or more times. V and J are TRBV30 and TRBJ2-3, with TRBD2 as a possible D gene (7 bases). The CDR3 covers 15 residues. Trimming shortened V by 2 bases and J by 5 bases, and 17 bases separated the two germline ends. The germline V gene has CDR1 GTSNPN and CDR2 SVGIG (reference sequence). The CDR3 nucleotides are TGTGCCTGGAGTTTACGGGGGGCTTGGAGAGATACGCAGTATTTT. Translation: CAWSLRGAWRDTQYF.

Ten or more counts support this clonotype. This chain uses TRBV6-1 with TRBJ1-1; 7 nucleotides agree with TRBD1. In germline, CDR1 is MNHNS, CDR2 SASEGT. The CDR3 is 18 residues long. V dropped 6 bases and J dropped 0; count of bases not matched to a gene: 16. CDR3 amino acids: CASSPLFTSGTVNTEAFF. CDR3 sequence (DNA): TGTGCCAGCAGCCCACTTTTTACATCCGGGACAGTGAACACTGAAGCTTTCTTT.

This clonotype was observed many times. The chain carries TRBV28 and TRBJ1-3, with D uncertain. Trimming left V 6 bases short and J 2 bases short, with 8 bases between. Germline V gives CDR1 MDHEN, CDR2 SYDVKM. The CDR3 consists of 13 residues. CDR3 bases: TGTGCCAGCAGCCTCGGGCCTGGAAACACCATATATTTT. Its translation: CASSLGPGNTIYF.

Many counts were recorded for this clonotype. DNA for the CDR3: TGTGCCGGGAAGCGGGGGAGCTCCTACAATGAGCAGTTCTTC. Amino acid sequence: CAGKRGSSYNEQFF. This chain joins TRBV7-2 and TRBJ2-1; 8 bases line up with TRBD2. J gave up 0 bases and V 11 bases, and 6 bases lay outside the gene matches. This CDR3 spans 14 amino acids. Germline V gene data show CDR1 as SGHTA and CDR2 as FQGNSA.

In this sample, this clonotype turned up many times. V and J are TRBV7-9 and TRBJ1-1; D call uncertain. V was cut by 3 bases and J by 5 bases, with 13 bases left in between. In germline, CDR1 is SEHNR, CDR2 FQNEAQ (reference sequence). The CDR3 sequence is 14 residues long. The CDR3 sequence is CASSFGRGGTEAFF. The CDR3 nucleotides read TGTGCCAGCAGCTTTGGACGGGGAGGGACTGAAGCTTTCTTT. The complete variable domain, with remaining parts taken from reference TRBV7-9 and TRBJ1-1, reads DTGVSQNPRHKITKRGQNVTFRCDPISEHNRLYWYRQTLGQGPEFLTYFQNEAQLEKSRLLSDRFSAERPKGSFSTLEIQRTEQGDSAMYLCASSFGRGGTEAFFGQGTRLTVV.

There are many counts of this clonotype. The chain uses TRBV7-9 and TRBJ2-7; 10 bases map to TRBD1. Trimming at V came to 5 bases and at J to 6 bases, leaving 7 bases not matched to a gene. Germline CDR1 SEHNR, CDR2 FQNEAQ (reference sequence). CDR3 length: 14 amino acids. CDR3 sequence (DNA): TGTGCCAGCAGCCCCCGGACAGGGGGAGGCGAGCAGTACTTC. Translation gives CASSPRTGGGEQYF.

This clonotype was recorded many times. The chain combines TRBV6-5 with TRBJ1-1; D is ambiguous. Per the germline V gene, CDR1 is MNHEY and CDR2 is SVGAGI. The V end lost 8 bases, the J end lost 1 base, and 5 bases lay between the germline ends. The CDR3 extends over 11 amino acids. The CDR3 region has the DNA TGTGCCAGCCCAGAGAACACTGAAGCTTTCTTT. Its translation: CASPENTEAFF.

This clonotype appeared many times. The chain joins TRBV7-2 to TRBJ2-3, with 7 bases that match TRBD2. V trimming: 7 bases; J trimming: 2 bases; junction bases outside the gene matches: 12. This CDR3 has 16 residues. Per the germline V gene, CDR1 is SGHTA and CDR2 is FQGNSA. The CDR3 DNA follows: TGTGCCAGCACCCGAGTCGGGGGGAGGGCCACAGATACGCAGTATTTT. Protein product: CASTRVGGRATDTQYF.

This clonotype was observed at least ten times. The chain uses TRBV7-2 and TRBJ1-5; TRBD1 might be the D (6 bases). Germline CDR1 is SGHTA and CDR2 is FQGNSA. V was shortened by 5 bases and J by 0 bases, with 11 bases between the two germline ends. The CDR3 covers 15 residues. The CDR3 bases are TGTGCCAGCAGCCCCGACAGGTATAGCAATCAGCCCCAGCATTTT. It is translated as CASSPDRYSNQPQHF.

This clonotype was picked up many times. CDR3 residues: CASSYQNTEAFF. CDR3 sequence (DNA): TGTGCCAGCAGCTACCAGAACACTGAAGCTTTCTTT. J is TRBJ1-1 and V is TRBV7-9; no clear D gene. CDR1 and CDR2 from the germline V gene are SEHNR and FQNEAQ (reference sequence). The CDR3 consists of 12 residues. V lost 4 bases, J lost 1 base, and 4 bases lay in between.

This clonotype came up many times. The V and J genes are TRBV4-2 and TRBJ1-2; 7 bases fit TRBD1. V shed 9 bases, J shed 10 bases, and the junction held 14 bases outside the gene matches. The CDR3 covers 13 residues. Germline V gives CDR1 LGHNA, CDR2 YNFKEQ. The CDR3 is CASRQPGTVNYTF. The CDR3 coding sequence is TGTGCCAGTCGTCAACCCGGGACAGTAAACTACACCTTC.

This clonotype came up a few times. The rearrangement uses TRBV2 and TRBJ2-1, with D maybe TRBD2 (6 bases). V was cut by 2 bases and J by 7 bases, with 15 bases left in between. Germline V CDR1 and CDR2: SNHLY, FYNNEI. The CDR3 length is 15 residues. The DNA for the CDR3 is TGTGCCAGCAGTGAACTTGGTAGGGGAGGAAATGAGCAGTTCTTC. Translated: CASSELGRGGNEQFF.

There are many counts of this clonotype. One end of the junction does not line up with germline, which may come from a read error. CDR3 nucleotide sequence: TGTGCTAGCAGCTTAGGGGTTGGGACTAGCGATTCGAATGAGCAGTTCTTC. As protein: CASSLGVGTSDSNEQFF. This chain joins TRBV7-7 and TRBJ2-1; 10 nucleotides match TRBD2. This CDR3 spans 17 amino acids. Germline CDR1 and CDR2: SSHAT and FNYEAQ (reference sequence).

The V gene is TRBV18, the J gene TRBJ2-4; D may match TRBD1 or TRBD2 (5 bases each). The germline CDR1 and CDR2 sequences are KGHSH and LQKENI. The V end was cut by 2 bases, the J end by 8 bases, with 16 bases between. The length of the CDR3 is 15 residues. The CDR3 DNA reads TGTGCCAGCTCACCAACGGGACCCCGAAGGGACATTCAGTACTTC. It is translated as CASSPTGPRRDIQYF.

The CDR3 here is CASSSRLTRDTGELFF. The CDR3 DNA sequence: TGTGCCAGCAGCTCTCGACTTACGCGGGACACCGGGGAGCTGTTTTTT. The chain carries TRBV7-8 and TRBJ2-2; possible D gene TRBD2, 5 bases. Trimming pared 4 bases from V and 3 bases from J, leaving 15 bases between. The CDR3 is 16 amino acids. From germline, CDR1 is SGHVS and CDR2 FQNEAQ. Supplemented by reference TRBV7-8 and TRBJ2-2, the full variable domain reads GAGVSQSPRYKVAKRGQDVALRCDPISGHVSLFWYQQALGQGPEFLTYFQNEAQLDKSGLPSDRFFAERPEGSVSTLKIQRTQQEDSAVYLCASSSRLTRDTGELFFGEGSRLTVL.

At least ten counts were recorded for this clonotype. The chain combines TRBV18 with TRBJ1-1; 11 nucleotides agree with TRBD1. The CDR3 has 15 residues. With V trimmed by 2 bases and J by 7 bases, 6 bases remained unmatched. Germline CDR1 and CDR2: KGHSH and LQKENI. The DNA of the CDR3 is TGTGCCAGCTCACCAGGACAGGGGGCGAGTGGTGAAGCTTTCTTT. Protein: CASSPGQGASGEAFF.

On this clonotype: The germline gene is not matched at one end of the junction; a read error may be the cause. The chain links TRBV13 to TRBJ2-6, with D unclear. The germline V gene has CDR1 PRHDT and CDR2 FYEKMQ (reference sequence). The CDR3 spans 18 residues. The CDR3 sequence: CASSSVSDVTSRANVLTF. In nucleotides, the CDR3 is TGTGCCAGCAGCTCGGTATCAGATGTAACCTCTCGGGCCAACGTCCTGACTTTC.

This clonotype was observed at least ten times. The chain recombines TRBV29-1 with TRBJ2-1, with TRBD1 as a possible D gene (6 bases). The V and J ends lost 7 bases and 4 bases respectively, with 14 bases between them. Germline CDR1 SQVTM, CDR2 ANQGSEA. This CDR3 has 13 residues. CDR3 DNA sequence: TGCAGCGCCCAGGAACAGGGATACAATGAGCAGTTCTTC. Amino acids: CSAQEQGYNEQFF.

This clonotype has at least ten counts. The chain couples TRBV10-3 to TRBJ2-3, with 11 bases that match TRBD2. In germline, CDR1 is ENHRY, CDR2 SYGVKD. V was pared by 3 bases and J by 3 bases, with 5 bases of the junction left unmatched. The CDR3 runs 16 residues. The CDR3 coding sequence is TGTGCCATCAGTGACAGGGCTAGCGGGGGGACAGATACGCAGTATTTT. Its translation is CAISDRASGGTDTQYF.

The rearrangement joins TRBV20-1 to TRBJ2-7; TRBD1 might be the D (5 bases). The CDR3 is 13 residues long. In germline, CDR1 is DFQATT, CDR2 SNEGSKA (reference sequence). V was clipped by 0 bases and J by 7 bases, with 13 bases between them. The CDR3 sequence is CSARDRQFREQYF. The DNA for the CDR3 is TGCAGTGCTAGAGACCGACAGTTTAGGGAGCAGTACTTC.

Worth noting for this clonotype: With a much larger clone just one base away, this may be a read error. V and J are TRBV6-2 or TRBV6-3 and TRBJ2-6; possibly TRBD1 for D (5 bases). The CDR3 runs to 15 residues. Germline-derived CDR1 and CDR2 are MNHEY and SVGEGT. The CDR3 nucleotides are TGTGCCAGCAGTTACGAATCCTCTGGGGCCAAGGTCCTGACTTTC. This codes for CASSYESSGAKVLTF.

At least ten counts were recorded for this clonotype. The chain carries TRBV6-5 and TRBJ2-7, with D maybe TRBD1 (6 bases). The CDR3 loop spans 13 amino acids. CDR1 is MNHEY and CDR2 is SVGAGI in the germline V gene. Trimming took 6 bases from V and 3 from J, leaving 12 bases between them. This chain's CDR3 is CASRKQGFYEQYF. The CDR3 DNA reads TGTGCCAGCAGGAAACAGGGATTCTACGAGCAGTACTTC.

This clonotype was seen at least ten times. The rearrangement uses TRBV29-1 and TRBJ2-1; 13 positions match TRBD2. The J segment lost 9 bases and the V segment lost 3 bases, leaving 5 bases of the junction unmatched. The CDR3 contains 14 residues. CDR1 SQVTM and CDR2 ANQGSEA come from the germline V gene. The CDR3 nucleotides read TGCAGCGTTGATGGACTAGCGGGGGACGGTGAGCAGTTCTTC. Residues: CSVDGLAGDGEQFF.

This clonotype was observed many times. This chain connects TRBV7-3 to TRBJ1-1; TRBD1 agrees at 8 bases. The ends lost 5 bases at V and 4 bases at J; junction bases unmatched: 18. CDR1 and CDR2 (germline): SGHTA, FQGTGA. The CDR3 is made up of 18 amino acids. CDR3 bases: TGTGCCAGCAGCCCCGCCGTGGGGGCAGGGGGCATAGGCACTGAAGCTTTCTTT. Protein product: CASSPAVGAGGIGTEAFF. The variable domain in full, with the rest retrieved from reference TRBV7-3 and TRBJ1-1, is GAGVSQTPSNKVTEKGKYVELRCDPISGHTALYWYRQSLGQGPEFLIYFQGTGAADDSGLPNDRFFAVRPEGSVSTLKIQRTERGDSAVYLCASSPAVGAGGIGTEAFFGQGTRLTVV.

In this sample, this clonotype turned up many times. This chain joins TRBV7-2 and TRBJ2-2; 10 bases align to TRBD1. This CDR3 has 17 amino acids. J gave up 7 bases and V 4 bases, and 12 bases lay outside the gene matches. The germline CDR1 and CDR2 sequences are SGHTA and FQGNSA. This chain's CDR3 is CASSSPYGTGVIGELFF. The CDR3 bases are TGTGCCAGCAGCTCTCCCTATGGGACAGGGGTAATCGGGGAGCTGTTTTTT.

This clonotype was counted ten times or more. Because the CDR3's place on the DNA is in doubt, the DNA is left out and the CDR3 is given as listed by TCRdb. The chain recombines TRBV19 with TRBJ1-1. Per the germline V gene, CDR1 is LNHDA and CDR2 is SQIVND (reference sequence). The CDR3 is 15 residues long, ends included. The chain's CDR3 is CASSVRFLENTEAFF.

There are many counts of this clonotype. V gene TRBV7-8 combines with J gene TRBJ1-5; no definite D call. CDR1 and CDR2 from the germline V gene are SGHVS and FQNEAQ. V lost 1 base and J lost 8, with 12 bases in between. The CDR3 has 14 amino acids. CDR3 loop: CASSLVGEMEPQHF. The CDR3 nucleotides read TGTGCCAGCAGCTTAGTCGGAGAGATGGAGCCCCAGCATTTT. Complete variable domain (other parts from reference TRBV7-8 and TRBJ1-5): GAGVSQSPRYKVAKRGQDVALRCDPISGHVSLFWYQQALGQGPEFLTYFQNEAQLDKSGLPSDRFFAERPEGSVSTLKIQRTQQEDSAVYLCASSLVGEMEPQHFGDGTRLSIL.

This clonotype was seen many times. CDR3 residues: CASSLAGGVISGANVLTF. The CDR3 DNA is TGCGCCAGCAGCTTGGCGGGGGGCGTCATCTCTGGGGCCAACGTCCTGACTTTC. This rearrangement joins TRBV5-1 to TRBJ2-6, with a tentative D call TRBD2 (7 bases). The CDR3 covers 18 residues. CDR1 is SGHRS, CDR2 YFSETQ, per germline. Between the trimmed V and J ends, which lost 0 bases and 0 bases, there was a span of 13 bases.